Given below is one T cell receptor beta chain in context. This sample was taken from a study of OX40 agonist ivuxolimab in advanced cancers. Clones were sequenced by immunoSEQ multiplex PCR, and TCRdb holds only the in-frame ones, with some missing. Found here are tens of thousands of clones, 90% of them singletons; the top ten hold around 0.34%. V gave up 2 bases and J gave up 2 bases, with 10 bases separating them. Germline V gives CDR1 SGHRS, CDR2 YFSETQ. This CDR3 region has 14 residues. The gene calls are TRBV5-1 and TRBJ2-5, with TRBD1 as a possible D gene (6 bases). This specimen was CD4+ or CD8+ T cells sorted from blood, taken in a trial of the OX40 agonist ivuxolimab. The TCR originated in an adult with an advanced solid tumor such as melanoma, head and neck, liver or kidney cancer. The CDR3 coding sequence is TGCGCCAGCAGCTTTGGACAGTCTCAAGAGACCCAGTACTTC. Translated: CASSFGQSQETQYF.